The present T cell receptor beta chain was sequenced within a study of identical twins. Study-level findings and limits: Partly confounded zero-insertion analyses could result from invariant MAIT and iNKT cells. Twins' surplus sharing was weaker for beta out-of-frame sequences.

A universal primer site arose from template switching, and cDNA bore unique molecular identifiers. MiXCR, applied by TCRdb to the 5' RACE reads, yields one record per CDR3 protein. The table records some 900,000 distinct CDR3 sequences, 9% to 15% of them present only once. Only one count was recorded for this clonotype. Its specificity is unknown. The V gene's germline CDR1 is SGHNT and CDR2 YENEEA. There are 18 residues in the CDR3. The J segment lost 8 bases and the V segment lost 1 base, leaving 10 bases of the junction unmatched. These data were also filed under a second study, of yellow fever vaccine responses in identical twins.

Sample: PBMCs. The chain joins TRBV11-3 to TRBJ2-1; 14 nucleotides match TRBD2. The TCR sequence derives from a woman aged 18 to 35 in good health. CDR3: CASSLASGTSGSRDEQFF. The CDR3, as DNA: TGTGCCAGCAGCTTAGCATCAGGGACTAGCGGGAGCAGGGATGAGCAGTTCTTC.